The clone carrying this T cell receptor beta chain was detected only a few times. The antigen is not known. The repertoire was sequenced with immunoSEQ multiplex PCR; TCRdb's copy has only in-frame clones and lacks some. The table shows roughly 48,000 clones, with more than 65% occurring only once. The record originates from a study of OX40 agonist ivuxolimab in advanced cancers. Study information: Patients in dose escalation had liver, melanoma, kidney or head and neck cancers. Approximately 40% of patients had received prior checkpoint inhibitor therapy. Partial responses occurred in three patients (one hepatocellular carcinoma, two cutaneous melanoma). General study results and limits: Compared with CD4+, CD8+ T cells on average had more expanded clones.

This CDR3 is built from 16 residues. In germline, CDR1 is SGHTA, CDR2 FQGNSA. The trim removed 5 bases at V and 1 base at J, leaving 8 bases unmatched. The chain employs TRBV7-2 and TRBJ1-5, with 7 bases aligning to TRBD1. This sequence was found in an adult with an advanced solid tumor such as melanoma, head and neck, liver or kidney cancer. This material consisted of CD4+ or CD8+ T cells sorted from blood, taken in a trial of the OX40 agonist ivuxolimab. The DNA for the CDR3 is TGTGCCAGCAGCCTCCGACAGGGAAGAAGCAATCAGCCCCAGCATTTT. Translated: CASSLRQGRSNQPQHF. The variable domain in full, completed from reference TRBV7-2 and TRBJ1-5, reads GAGVSQSPSNKVTEKGKDVELRCDPISGHTALYWYRQSLGQGLEFLIYFQGNSAPDKSGLPSDRFSAERTGGSVSTLTIQRTQQEDSAVYLCASSLRQGRSNQPQHFGDGTRLSIL.